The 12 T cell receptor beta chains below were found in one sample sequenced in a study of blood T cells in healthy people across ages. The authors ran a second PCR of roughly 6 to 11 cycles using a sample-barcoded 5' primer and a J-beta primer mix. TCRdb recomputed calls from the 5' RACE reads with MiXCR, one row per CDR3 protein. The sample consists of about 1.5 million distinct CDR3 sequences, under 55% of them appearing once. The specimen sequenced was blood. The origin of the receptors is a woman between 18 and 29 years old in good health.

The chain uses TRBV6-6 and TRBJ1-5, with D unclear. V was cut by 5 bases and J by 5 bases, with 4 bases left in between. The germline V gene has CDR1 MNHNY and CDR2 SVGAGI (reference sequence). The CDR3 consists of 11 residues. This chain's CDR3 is CASSTDQPQHF. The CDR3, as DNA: TGTGCCAGCAGTACGGATCAGCCCCAGCATTTT.

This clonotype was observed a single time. The CDR3 region is CASSSGLAGVYNEQYF. The CDR3 nucleotides are TGTGCCAGCAGTTCAGGACTAGCGGGAGTGTACAATGAGCAGTACTTC. This chain connects TRBV12-3 or TRBV12-4 to TRBJ2-5; 13 bases are a match to TRBD2. The CDR3 runs 16 residues. V lost 4 bases to trimming and J lost 11 bases; unmatched junction nucleotides: 13.

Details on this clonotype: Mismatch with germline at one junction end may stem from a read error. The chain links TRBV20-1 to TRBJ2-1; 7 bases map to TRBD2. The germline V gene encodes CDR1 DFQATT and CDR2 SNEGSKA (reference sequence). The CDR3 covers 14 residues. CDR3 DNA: TGCAGTACTAGGGGTCTAGCGGCCTACAATGAGCAGTTCTTC. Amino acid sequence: CSTRGLAAYNEQFF.

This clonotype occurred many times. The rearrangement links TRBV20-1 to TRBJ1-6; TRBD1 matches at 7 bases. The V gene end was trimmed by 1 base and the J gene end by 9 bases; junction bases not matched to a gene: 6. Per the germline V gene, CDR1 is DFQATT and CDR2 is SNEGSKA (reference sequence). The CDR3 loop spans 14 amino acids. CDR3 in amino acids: CSARGSGDSSPLHF. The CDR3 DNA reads TGCAGTGCTAGAGGTTCTGGGGACAGTTCACCCCTCCACTTT.

CDR3 in DNA: TGTGCCAGCAGCGCAGACGCGTGGTCCTACAATGAGCAGTTCTTC. The encoded protein is CASSADAWSYNEQFF. The chain combines TRBV9 with TRBJ2-1; unclear D gene. This CDR3 is built from 15 residues. CDR1 is SGDLS, CDR2 YYNGEE, per germline. V shed 3 bases and J shed 1 base, with 11 bases lying between them.

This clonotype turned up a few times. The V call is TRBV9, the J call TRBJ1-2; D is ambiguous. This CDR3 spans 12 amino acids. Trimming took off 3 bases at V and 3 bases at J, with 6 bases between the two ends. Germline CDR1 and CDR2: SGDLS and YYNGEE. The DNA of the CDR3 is TGTGCCAGCAGCGCCAGCGACTATGGCTACACCTTC. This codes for CASSASDYGYTF.

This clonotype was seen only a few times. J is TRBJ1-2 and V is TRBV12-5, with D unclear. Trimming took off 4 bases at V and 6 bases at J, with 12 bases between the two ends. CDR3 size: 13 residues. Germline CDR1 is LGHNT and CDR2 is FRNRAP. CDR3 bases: TGTGCTAGTGGTTCCTCGGCTATCGATGGCTACACCTTC. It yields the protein CASGSSAIDGYTF.

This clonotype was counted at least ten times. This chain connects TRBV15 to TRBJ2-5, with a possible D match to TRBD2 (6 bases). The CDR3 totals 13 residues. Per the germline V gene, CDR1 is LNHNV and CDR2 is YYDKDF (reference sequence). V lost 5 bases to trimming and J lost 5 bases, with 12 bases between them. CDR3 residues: CATSLHGGETQYF. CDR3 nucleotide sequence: TGTGCCACCAGCCTACACGGAGGGGAGACCCAGTACTTC.

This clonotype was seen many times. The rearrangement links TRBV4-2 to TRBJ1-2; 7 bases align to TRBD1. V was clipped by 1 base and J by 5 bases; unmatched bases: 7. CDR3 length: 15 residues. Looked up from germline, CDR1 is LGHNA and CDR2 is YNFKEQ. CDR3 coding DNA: TGTGCCAGCAGCCAAGTATTGGACAGGAGTTATGGCTACACCTTC. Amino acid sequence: CASSQVLDRSYGYTF.

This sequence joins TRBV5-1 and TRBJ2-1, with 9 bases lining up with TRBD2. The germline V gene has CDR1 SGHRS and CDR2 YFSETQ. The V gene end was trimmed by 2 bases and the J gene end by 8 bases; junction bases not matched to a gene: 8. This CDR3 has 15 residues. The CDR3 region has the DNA TGCGCCAGCAGCTTTAGGTCTAGCGGGATCTATGAGCAGTTCTTC. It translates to CASSFRSSGIYEQFF.

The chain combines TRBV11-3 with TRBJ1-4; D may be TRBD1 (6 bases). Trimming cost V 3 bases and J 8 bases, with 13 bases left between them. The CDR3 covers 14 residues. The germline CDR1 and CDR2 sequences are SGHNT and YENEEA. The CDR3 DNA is TGTGCCAGCAGCTTGTACAGGGCGGCGGAAAAACTGTTTTTT. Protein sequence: CASSLYRAAEKLFF.

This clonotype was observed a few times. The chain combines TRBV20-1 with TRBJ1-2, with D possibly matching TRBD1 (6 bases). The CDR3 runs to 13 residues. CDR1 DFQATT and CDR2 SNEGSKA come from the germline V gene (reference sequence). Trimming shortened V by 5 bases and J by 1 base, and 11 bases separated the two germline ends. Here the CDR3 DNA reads TGCAGTGCTCCCGGACAGTTTAACTATGGCTACACCTTC. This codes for CSAPGQFNYGYTF.